These 26 T cell receptor beta chains came from one sample sequenced in a study of blood T cell repertoires in COVID-19. Sequencing used immunoSEQ multiplex PCR; TCRdb keeps in-frame clones, though not all of them. Here the sample spans nearly 95,000 clones, around 67% being singletons. The sequenced sample was peripheral blood. These receptors were collected from a man between 65 and 85 years old with COVID-19, enrolled during active disease.

The chain employs TRBV5-5 and TRBJ1-1, with no clear D. V gave up 4 bases and J gave up 0 bases, with 13 bases separating them. This CDR3 has 15 residues. Per the germline V gene, CDR1 is SGHKS and CDR2 is YYEKEE (reference sequence). The chain's CDR3 is CASSPTGVMNTEAFF. In DNA, the CDR3 is TGTGCCAGCAGCCCTACCGGGGTTATGAACACTGAAGCTTTCTTT.

J is TRBJ1-4 and V is TRBV27; 12 nucleotides match TRBD1. From germline, CDR1 is MNHEY and CDR2 SMNVEV (reference sequence). Trimming cost V 3 bases and J 7 bases; bases outside gene matches: 9. The CDR3 has 17 amino acids. The CDR3 bases are TGTGCCAGCAGTTTCGGGACAGGGGGCCTTTTGGGTGAAAAACTGTTTTTT. As protein: CASSFGTGGLLGEKLFF.

The chain employs TRBV11-2 and TRBJ1-6; D ambiguous. Trimming took off 5 bases at V and 8 bases at J, with 10 bases between the two ends. The CDR3 length is 13 residues. Germline CDR1 reads SGHAT; CDR2 reads FQNNGV. The CDR3 loop reads CASSTEDYSPLHF. CDR3 nucleotides: TGTGCCAGCAGCACAGAGGACTATTCACCCCTCCACTTT.

The chain couples TRBV7-8 to TRBJ2-7; 8 bases agree with TRBD1. Unmatched junction bases numbered 5, after V lost 5 bases and J lost 2 bases. The CDR3 consists of 14 residues. Germline V CDR1 and CDR2: SGHVS, FQNEAQ. The CDR3 is CASSPDRVPYEQYF. In nucleotides, the CDR3 is TGTGCCAGCAGCCCGGACAGGGTTCCCTACGAGCAGTACTTC.

The chain has TRBV7-8 and TRBJ1-3, with TRBD1 matching over 7 bases. In germline, CDR1 is SGHVS, CDR2 FQNEAQ. This CDR3 has 14 residues. After removal of 1 base from V and 4 bases from J, the junction contained 1 base not matched to a gene. CDR3 DNA sequence: TGTGCCAGCAGCTTAGAAGGGGGCGGAAACACCATATATTTT. Its protein is CASSLEGGGNTIYF.

The chain recombines TRBV27 with TRBJ1-2, with TRBD1 matching over 8 bases. CDR1 and CDR2 from the germline V gene are MNHEY and SMNVEV (reference sequence). The CDR3 covers 16 residues. V lost 7 bases and J lost 6; bases outside the gene matches: 16. CDR3 region: CASTTLGQGLSHGYTF. The CDR3 DNA follows: TGTGCCAGCACCACCCTCGGACAGGGCCTTTCCCATGGCTACACCTTC.

The chain links TRBV7-2 to TRBJ1-3; D gene ambiguous. From germline, CDR1 is SGHTA and CDR2 FQGNSA. The CDR3 length is 14 residues. Trimming pared 1 base from V and 7 bases from J, leaving 11 bases between. The CDR3 nucleotides read TGTGCCAGCAGCTTAGACCCGCCGGGGAACACCATATATTTT. This encodes CASSLDPPGNTIYF.

This chain links TRBV27 with TRBJ1-2; 12 bases are shared with TRBD1. This CDR3 region has 18 residues. V dropped 3 bases and J dropped 8; count of bases not matched to a gene: 16. In germline, CDR1 is MNHEY, CDR2 SMNVEV (reference sequence). The CDR3 nucleotides are TGTGCCAGCAGTTTTCGGAGTTCGGGGACAGGGGGCTGGCACGGCTACACCTTC. Translation gives CASSFRSSGTGGWHGYTF.

The rearrangement joins TRBV3-1 (or the pseudogene TRBV3-2) to TRBJ2-2, with 9 bases lining up with TRBD2. CDR1 and CDR2 from the germline V gene are LGHDT and YNNKEL (reference sequence). The CDR3 loop spans 16 amino acids. The J segment lost 4 bases and the V segment lost 0 bases, leaving 3 bases of the junction unmatched. The CDR3 loop reads CASSQDPAGGTGELFF. In DNA form, the CDR3 reads TGTGCCAGCAGCCAAGACCCAGCGGGAGGCACCGGGGAGCTGTTTTTT.

J is TRBJ2-6 and V is TRBV19, with 8 positions matching TRBD2. CDR3 length: 17 residues. Germline V gene lookup returns CDR1 LNHDA and CDR2 SQIVND (reference sequence). The junction had 6 bases not matched to a gene; V was cut back by 5 bases and J by 0 bases. For the CDR3, the DNA is TGTGCCAGTAGTCGAAAAGCGGGGGACTCTGGGGCCAACGTCCTGACTTTC. Translation: CASSRKAGDSGANVLTF.

The rearrangement links TRBV19 to TRBJ1-1; maybe TRBD1 (6 bases). This CDR3 has 14 residues. Trimming stripped 5 bases from V and 1 base from J, with 11 bases between. Per the germline V gene, CDR1 is LNHDA and CDR2 is SQIVND (reference sequence). The CDR3 protein is CASSSGHPNTEAFF. Written as DNA, the CDR3 is TGTGCCAGTAGTTCGGGACACCCGAACACTGAAGCTTTCTTT.

This chain uses TRBV28 with TRBJ2-7; no definite D call. V was trimmed by 7 bases and J by 5 bases, leaving 15 bases between them. The CDR3 is made up of 13 amino acids. Looked up from germline, CDR1 is MDHEN and CDR2 is SYDVKM. Here the CDR3 DNA reads TGTGCCAGCAACTCCCGCCGCCTGAACGAGCAGTACTTC. Translated, it gives CASNSRRLNEQYF.

This clone was seen only a few times. This rearrangement joins TRBV7-2 to TRBJ2-5; possible D gene TRBD2, 5 bases. The CDR3 length is 16 residues. V was cut by 5 bases and J by 4 bases, with 20 bases left in between. Germline loops: CDR1 SGHTA, CDR2 FQGNSA. The CDR3 bases are TGTGCCAGCAGCCCCGTAGGAGGTAGCCTTGGAGAGACCCAGTACTTC. As protein: CASSPVGGSLGETQYF.

A few counts support this clone. The genes are TRBV5-1 and TRBJ2-1; TRBD2 aligns across 8 bases. The CDR3 is 15 residues long. The trim removed 6 bases at V and 7 bases at J, leaving 12 bases unmatched. Germline values: CDR1 SGHRS, CDR2 YFSETQ. CDR3 residues: CASTPSGSVGNEQFF. The CDR3 DNA reads as TGCGCCAGCACCCCAAGCGGGAGCGTTGGAAATGAGCAGTTCTTC.

The V and J genes are TRBV7-2 and TRBJ1-1; no clear D gene. Germline CDR1 reads SGHTA; CDR2 reads FQGNSA. This CDR3 is 14 amino acids long. V was trimmed by 5 bases and J by 1 base, leaving 11 bases between them. The CDR3 nucleotides read TGTGCCAGCAGCGCACGGTTAGCGAACACTGAAGCTTTCTTT. Residues: CASSARLANTEAFF.

The V and J genes are TRBV15 and TRBJ2-1; TRBD2 aligns across 7 bases. V trimming: 5 bases; J trimming: 3 bases; junction bases outside the gene matches: 10. CDR3 size: 16 residues. Germline CDR1 LNHNV, CDR2 YYDKDF (reference sequence). CDR3 region: CATSVPPGLIYNEQFF. The CDR3 DNA reads TGTGCCACCAGCGTACCGCCGGGACTAATCTACAATGAGCAGTTCTTC.

The chain carries TRBV6-5 and TRBJ2-3, with 9 bases lining up with TRBD2. J lost 3 bases, V lost 6 bases, and 4 bases had no gene match. The CDR3 covers 14 residues. Germline V gene data show CDR1 as MNHEY and CDR2 as SVGAGI. CDR3 in amino acids: CASSEGLATDTQYF. The CDR3, as DNA: TGTGCCAGCAGCGAGGGACTAGCTACAGATACGCAGTATTTT.

The chain combines TRBV7-3 with TRBJ1-2; D is perhaps TRBD1 (5 bases). Germline CDR1 and CDR2: SGHTA and FQGTGA. V was cut by 2 bases and J by 5 bases, with 9 bases left in between. The CDR3 is made up of 13 amino acids. The CDR3 nucleotides read TGTGCCAGCAGCTTAGGTCAGGGTTATGGCTACACCTTC. Protein sequence: CASSLGQGYGYTF.

This chain links TRBV29-1 with TRBJ2-2, with 11 bases lining up with TRBD1. The germline V gene has CDR1 SQVTM and CDR2 ANQGSEA. The CDR3 sequence is 14 residues long. As DNA, the CDR3 is TGCACCTACCTCCGGGACAGGGGGACCGGGGAGCTGTTTTTT. Encoded protein: CTYLRDRGTGELFF.

This chain uses TRBV20-1 with TRBJ1-1; D ambiguous. The CDR3 extends over 11 amino acids. Germline CDR1 reads DFQATT; CDR2 reads SNEGSKA (reference sequence). V was trimmed by 6 bases and J by 6 bases, leaving 11 bases between them. CDR3 sequence reads: CSAIPVPEAFF. The CDR3 DNA is TGCAGTGCCATCCCGGTCCCTGAAGCTTTCTTT.

Concerning this clone: The junction shows a germline mismatch at one end, possibly a read error. This rearrangement joins TRBV7-7 to TRBJ2-3; D remains ambiguous. The germline V gene encodes CDR1 SSHAT and CDR2 FNYEAQ (reference sequence). The CDR3 is 13 amino acids. Here the CDR3 reads CASSLSSTDTQYF. CDR3 DNA sequence: TGTGCTAGCAGCTTATCTAGCACAGATACGCAGTATTTT. Combining the CDR3 with reference TRBV7-7 and TRBJ2-3 gives the whole variable domain GAGVSQSPRYKVTKRGQDVTLRCDPISSHATLYWYQQALGQGPEFLTYFNYEAQPDKSGLPSDRFSAERPEGSISTLTIQRTEQRDSAMYRCASSLSSTDTQYFGPGTRLTVL.

In nucleotides, the CDR3 is TGTGCCAGCGGTAATCTGGGGGGCACTGAAGCTTTCTTT. Translating it yields CASGNLGGTEAFF. V gene TRBV12-3 or TRBV12-4 combines with J gene TRBJ1-1, with TRBD1 as a possible D gene (5 bases). V was shortened by 8 bases and J by 4 bases, with 14 bases between the two germline ends. The CDR3 spans 13 residues.

The V gene is TRBV4-1, the J gene TRBJ2-4; D perhaps matches TRBD2 (5 bases). The V and J ends lost 3 bases and 8 bases respectively, with 17 bases between them. CDR3 size: 15 residues. Germline V gene lookup returns CDR1 MGHRA and CDR2 YSYEKL. Here the CDR3 reads CASSQGEREPHIQYF. Here the CDR3 DNA reads TGCGCCAGCAGCCAGGGAGAACGGGAACCCCACATTCAGTACTTC.

V is TRBV29-1 and J is TRBJ2-1; 8 bases line up with TRBD2. CDR3 length equals 15 residues. Germline loops: CDR1 SQVTM, CDR2 ANQGSEA. V shed 0 bases, J shed 4 bases, and the junction held 5 bases outside the gene matches. The DNA for the CDR3 is TGCAGCGTTGAAGATTTACGGGAGGGATACAATGAGCAGTTCTTC. Protein product: CSVEDLREGYNEQFF.

The chain employs TRBV7-9 and TRBJ2-7; D might be TRBD2 (5 bases). This CDR3 contains 15 residues. The ends were cut back, 3 bases at V and 5 bases at J, with 17 bases in the middle. Germline-derived CDR1 and CDR2 are SEHNR and FQNEAQ (reference sequence). In nucleotides, the CDR3 is TGTGCCAGCAGCTTCGGCGGGTCGATGTCGAACGAGCAGTACTTC. Residues: CASSFGGSMSNEQYF.

J is TRBJ1-4 and V is TRBV27; TRBD1 matches 8 bases. V gave up 6 bases and J gave up 0 bases; unmatched junction bases: 15. Germline assignment: CDR1 MNHEY and CDR2 SMNVEV (reference sequence). CDR3 length: 19 residues. The CDR3 spells CASSRGQGGISATNEKLFF. As DNA, the CDR3 is TGTGCCAGCAGCCGAGGACAGGGTGGTATTTCGGCAACTAATGAAAAACTGTTTTTT. The full variable domain, completed using reference TRBV27 and TRBJ1-4, is EAQVTQNPRYLITVTGKKLTVTCSQNMNHEYMSWYRQDPGLGLRQIYYSMNVEVTDKGDVPEGYKVSRKEKRNFPLILESPSPNQTSLYFCASSRGQGGISATNEKLFFGSGTQLSVL.